This T cell receptor beta chain was retrieved from a study of blood T cell repertoires in COVID-19. The overall study: Sources were T cells, B-cell-depleted T cells, or PBMCs; the material itself was cDNA or gDNA.

This clone showed up just a few times. The sample contains more than one DNA sequence encoding this CDR3. The CDR3 runs 14 residues. V shed 0 bases and J shed 4 bases, with 7 bases lying between them. Germline V gene data show CDR1 as KGHSH and CDR2 as LQKENI. Produced via immunoSEQ multiplex PCR; TCRdb's table is partial and in-frame only. The table includes some 190,000 clones, less than 85% detected once. Sequencing input: PBMCs or T cells enriched from blood (not recorded which). The chain has TRBV18 and TRBJ1-5, with D hard to call. The origin of this receptor is a woman in her 30s who had recovered from COVID-19. The DNA of the CDR3 is TGTGCCAGCTCACCACCGCCGGGGAATCAGCCCCAGCATTTT. Protein product: CASSPPPGNQPQHF.